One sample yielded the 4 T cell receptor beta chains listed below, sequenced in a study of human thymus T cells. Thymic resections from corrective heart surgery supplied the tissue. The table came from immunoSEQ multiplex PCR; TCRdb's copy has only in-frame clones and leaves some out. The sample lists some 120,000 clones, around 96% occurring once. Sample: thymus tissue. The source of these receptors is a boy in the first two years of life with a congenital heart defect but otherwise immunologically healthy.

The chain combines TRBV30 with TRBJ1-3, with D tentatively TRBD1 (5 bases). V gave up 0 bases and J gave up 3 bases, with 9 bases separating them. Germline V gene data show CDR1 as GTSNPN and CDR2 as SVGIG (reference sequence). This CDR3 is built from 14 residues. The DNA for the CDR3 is TGTGCCTGGAGTGTACCGGGGGGTGGAAACACCATATATTTT. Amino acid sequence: CAWSVPGGGNTIYF. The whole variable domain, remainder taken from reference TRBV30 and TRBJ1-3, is SQTIHQWPATLVQPVGSPLSLECTVEGTSNPNLYWYRQAAGRGLQLLFYSVGIGQISSEVPQNLSASRPQDRQFILSSKKLLLSDSGFYLCAWSVPGGGNTIYFGEGSWLTVV.

The CDR3 sequence is CASSQDGRLAGVPYTDTQYF. Written as DNA, the CDR3 is TGTGCCAGCAGCCAAGATGGCCGACTAGCGGGGGTTCCCTACACAGATACGCAGTATTTT. This chain connects TRBV4-2 to TRBJ2-3; 12 bases are a match to TRBD2. Germline assignment: CDR1 LGHNA and CDR2 YNFKEQ. The J segment lost 2 bases and the V segment lost 0 bases, leaving 12 bases of the junction unmatched. CDR3 length: 20 amino acids.

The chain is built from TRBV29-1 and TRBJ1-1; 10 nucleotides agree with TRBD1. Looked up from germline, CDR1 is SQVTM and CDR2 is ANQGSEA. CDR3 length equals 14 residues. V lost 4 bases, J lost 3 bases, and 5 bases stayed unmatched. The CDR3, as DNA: TGCAGCGTTGGGGCCGGGACAGGGGACACTGAAGCTTTCTTT. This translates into CSVGAGTGDTEAFF.

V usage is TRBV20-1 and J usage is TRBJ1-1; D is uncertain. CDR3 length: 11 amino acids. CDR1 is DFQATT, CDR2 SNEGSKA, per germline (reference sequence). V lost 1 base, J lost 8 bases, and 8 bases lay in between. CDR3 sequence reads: CSARGKLEAFF. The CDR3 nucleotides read TGCAGTGCTAGAGGCAAACTAGAAGCTTTCTTT.